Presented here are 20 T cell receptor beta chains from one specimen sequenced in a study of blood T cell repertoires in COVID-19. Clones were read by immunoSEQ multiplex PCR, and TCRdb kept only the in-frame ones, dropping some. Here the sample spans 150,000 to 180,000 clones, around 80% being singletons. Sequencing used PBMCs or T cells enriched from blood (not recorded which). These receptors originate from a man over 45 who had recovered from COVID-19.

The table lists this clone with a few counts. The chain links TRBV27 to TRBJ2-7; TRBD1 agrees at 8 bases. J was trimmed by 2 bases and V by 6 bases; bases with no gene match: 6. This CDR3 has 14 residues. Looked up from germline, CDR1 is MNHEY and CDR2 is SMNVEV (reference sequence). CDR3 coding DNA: TGTGCCAGCAGCCGTCAGGGGGCAGCCTACGAGCAGTACTTC. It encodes CASSRQGAAYEQYF.

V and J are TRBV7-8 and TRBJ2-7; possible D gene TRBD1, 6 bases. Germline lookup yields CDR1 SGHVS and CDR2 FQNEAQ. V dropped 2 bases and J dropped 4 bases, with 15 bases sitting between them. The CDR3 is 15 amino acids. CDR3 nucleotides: TGTGCCAGCAGCTTAAGGGGACAAGCTGTATACGAGCAGTACTTC. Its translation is CASSLRGQAVYEQYF. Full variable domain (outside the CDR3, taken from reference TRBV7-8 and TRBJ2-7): GAGVSQSPRYKVAKRGQDVALRCDPISGHVSLFWYQQALGQGPEFLTYFQNEAQLDKSGLPSDRFFAERPEGSVSTLKIQRTQQEDSAVYLCASSLRGQAVYEQYFGPGTRLTVT.

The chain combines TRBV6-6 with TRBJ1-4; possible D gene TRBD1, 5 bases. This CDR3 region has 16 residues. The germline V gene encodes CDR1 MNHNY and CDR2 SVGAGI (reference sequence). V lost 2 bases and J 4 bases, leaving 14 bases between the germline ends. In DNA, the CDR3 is TGTGCCAGCAGTTACCGGCCAGGGAAGAGTAATGAAAAACTGTTTTTT. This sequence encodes CASSYRPGKSNEKLFF.

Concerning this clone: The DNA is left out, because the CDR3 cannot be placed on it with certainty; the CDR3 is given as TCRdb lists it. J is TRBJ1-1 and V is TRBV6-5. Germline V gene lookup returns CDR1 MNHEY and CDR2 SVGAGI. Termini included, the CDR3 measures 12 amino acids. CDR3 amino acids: CASILVPGEAFF.

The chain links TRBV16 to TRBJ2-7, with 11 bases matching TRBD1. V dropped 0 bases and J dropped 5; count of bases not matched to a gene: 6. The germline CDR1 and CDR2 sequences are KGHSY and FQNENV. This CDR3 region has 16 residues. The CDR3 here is CASSQSWDRGSHEQYF. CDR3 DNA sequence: TGTGCCAGCAGCCAATCGTGGGACAGGGGGTCCCACGAGCAGTACTTC.

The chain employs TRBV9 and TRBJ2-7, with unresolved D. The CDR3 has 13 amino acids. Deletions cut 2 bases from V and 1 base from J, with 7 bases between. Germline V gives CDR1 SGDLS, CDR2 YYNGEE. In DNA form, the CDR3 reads TGTGCCAGCAGCGTCGGTCCGTCCTACGAGCAGTACTTC. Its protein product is CASSVGPSYEQYF.

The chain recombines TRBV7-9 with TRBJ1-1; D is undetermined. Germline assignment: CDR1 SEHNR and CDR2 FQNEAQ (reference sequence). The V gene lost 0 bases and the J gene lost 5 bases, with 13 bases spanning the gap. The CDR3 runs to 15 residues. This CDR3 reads CASSLAEAGMTEAFF. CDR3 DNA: TGTGCCAGCAGCTTAGCGGAGGCGGGTATGACTGAAGCTTTCTTT.

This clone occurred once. The CDR3 here is CASSRGQGQETQYF. DNA of the CDR3: TGTGCCAGCAGTCGCGGACAGGGCCAAGAGACCCAGTACTTC. The rearrangement links TRBV6-5 to TRBJ2-5; 8 bases agree with TRBD1. The CDR3 is 14 residues long. Germline values: CDR1 MNHEY, CDR2 SVGAGI. Germline trimming cut 5 bases from V and 1 base from J; bases unmatched to any gene: 3.

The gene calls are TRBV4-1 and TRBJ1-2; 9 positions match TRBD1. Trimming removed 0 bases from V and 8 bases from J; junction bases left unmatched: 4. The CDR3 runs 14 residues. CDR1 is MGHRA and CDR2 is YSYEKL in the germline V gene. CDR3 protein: CASSQEQGAGGYTF. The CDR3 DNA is TGCGCCAGCAGCCAAGAACAGGGGGCGGGCGGCTACACCTTC.

For the CDR3, the DNA is TGTGCCAGTAGTATGGTCCGGGCTGGGGCCAACGTCCTGACTTTC. It is translated as CASSMVRAGANVLTF. The chain recombines TRBV19 with TRBJ2-6, with D hard to call. Per the germline V gene, CDR1 is LNHDA and CDR2 is SQIVND (reference sequence). The CDR3 is 15 residues long. V lost 3 bases and J 2 bases, leaving 8 bases between the germline ends.

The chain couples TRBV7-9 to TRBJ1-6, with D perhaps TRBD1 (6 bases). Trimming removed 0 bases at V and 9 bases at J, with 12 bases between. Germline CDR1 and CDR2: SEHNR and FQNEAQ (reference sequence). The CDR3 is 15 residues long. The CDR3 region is CASSLAGGAGSPLHF. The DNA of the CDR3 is TGTGCCAGCAGCTTAGCGGGGGGGGCCGGTTCACCCCTCCACTTT.

As DNA, the CDR3 is TGTGCCAGCAGCTTAATGGGACAGGGGGCTCGAGGCTACACCTTC. It yields the protein CASSLMGQGARGYTF. The rearrangement joins TRBV11-3 to TRBJ1-2; 12 positions agree with TRBD1. CDR3 length: 15 residues. V lost 2 bases, J lost 8 bases, and 6 bases stayed unmatched. The germline V gene has CDR1 SGHNT and CDR2 YENEEA.

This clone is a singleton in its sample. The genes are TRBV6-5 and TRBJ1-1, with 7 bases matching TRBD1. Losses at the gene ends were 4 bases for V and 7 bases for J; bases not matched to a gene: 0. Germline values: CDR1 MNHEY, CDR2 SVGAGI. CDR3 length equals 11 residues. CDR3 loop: CASSWDSEAFF. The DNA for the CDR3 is TGTGCCAGCAGTTGGGACAGTGAAGCTTTCTTT.

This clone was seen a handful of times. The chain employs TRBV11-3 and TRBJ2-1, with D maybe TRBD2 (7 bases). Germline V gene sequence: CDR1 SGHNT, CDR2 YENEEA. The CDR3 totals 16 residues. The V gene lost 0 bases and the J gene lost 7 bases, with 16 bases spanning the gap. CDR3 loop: CASSLDLGGARNEQFF. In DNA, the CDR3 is TGTGCCAGCAGCTTAGATTTGGGGGGGGCACGGAATGAGCAGTTCTTC.

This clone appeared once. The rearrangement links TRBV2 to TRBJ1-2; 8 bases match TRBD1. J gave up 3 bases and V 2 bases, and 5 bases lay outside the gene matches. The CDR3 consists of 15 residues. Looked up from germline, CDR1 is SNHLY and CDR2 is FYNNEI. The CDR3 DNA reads TGTGCCAGCAGTGAAAGGGCAGGGGGCTACTATGGCTACACCTTC. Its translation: CASSERAGGYYGYTF.

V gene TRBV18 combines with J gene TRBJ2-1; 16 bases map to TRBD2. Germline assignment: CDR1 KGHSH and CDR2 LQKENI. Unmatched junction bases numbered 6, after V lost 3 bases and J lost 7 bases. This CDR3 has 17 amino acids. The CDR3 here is CASSPSGLAGGLNEQFF. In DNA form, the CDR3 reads TGTGCCAGCTCACCTTCGGGACTAGCGGGGGGGCTGAATGAGCAGTTCTTC.

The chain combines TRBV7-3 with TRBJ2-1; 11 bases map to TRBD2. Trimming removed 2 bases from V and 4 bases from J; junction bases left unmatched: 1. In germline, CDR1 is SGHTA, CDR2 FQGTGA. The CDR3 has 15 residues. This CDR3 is CASSLRLAGYNEQFF. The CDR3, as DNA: TGTGCCAGCAGCTTACGACTAGCGGGGTACAATGAGCAGTTCTTC.

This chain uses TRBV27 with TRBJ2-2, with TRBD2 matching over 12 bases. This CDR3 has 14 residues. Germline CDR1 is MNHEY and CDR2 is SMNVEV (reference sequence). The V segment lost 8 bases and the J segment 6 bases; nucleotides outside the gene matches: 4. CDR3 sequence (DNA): TGTGCCAGCCAACTAGCGGGGGGATCCGGGGAGCTGTTTTTT. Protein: CASQLAGGSGELFF.

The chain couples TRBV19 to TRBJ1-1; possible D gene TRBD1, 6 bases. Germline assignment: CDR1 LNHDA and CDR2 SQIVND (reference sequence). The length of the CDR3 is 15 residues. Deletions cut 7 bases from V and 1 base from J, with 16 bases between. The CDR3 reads CASTTEQGGNTEAFF. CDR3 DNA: TGTGCCAGTACCACCGAACAGGGCGGGAACACTGAAGCTTTCTTT.

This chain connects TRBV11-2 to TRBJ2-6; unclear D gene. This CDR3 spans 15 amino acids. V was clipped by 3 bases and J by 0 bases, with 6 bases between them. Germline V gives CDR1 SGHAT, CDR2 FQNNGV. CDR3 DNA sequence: TGTGCCAGCAGCTTCTTCGTCTCTGGGGCCAACGTCCTGACTTTC. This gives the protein CASSFFVSGANVLTF.